Following are 31 T cell receptor beta chains from one sample sequenced in a study of blood T cell repertoires in COVID-19. Using immunoSEQ multiplex PCR, the repertoire was profiled, and TCRdb retains in-frame clones only, with some absent. Found here are 110,000 to 150,000 clones, roughly 90% of them singletons; the top ten hold less than 4.5%. The sequencing sample was made of PBMCs or T cells enriched from blood (not recorded which). All receptors derive from a man between 45 and 60 years old who had recovered from COVID-19.

This chain uses TRBV5-4 with TRBJ1-2; TRBD1 is a possible D gene (5 bases). V was shortened by 3 bases and J by 4 bases, with 13 bases between the two germline ends. Germline V gives CDR1 SGHNT, CDR2 YYREEE (reference sequence). This CDR3 region has 14 residues. The CDR3 sequence is CASSSWGKLYGYTF. The CDR3 DNA sequence: TGTGCCAGCAGCTCTTGGGGCAAACTCTATGGCTACACCTTC.

The chain carries TRBV11-2 and TRBJ1-4, with TRBD1 as a possible D gene (5 bases). V was cut by 5 bases and J by 2 bases, with 9 bases left in between. This CDR3 is 14 amino acids long. Germline lookup yields CDR1 SGHAT and CDR2 FQNNGV. For the CDR3, the DNA is TGTGCCAGCAGCCTACGACAGACTAATGAAAAACTGTTTTTT. Amino acid sequence: CASSLRQTNEKLFF.

This clone is a singleton in its sample. The rearrangement joins TRBV5-4 to TRBJ2-1; TRBD2 matches 13 bases. The CDR3 totals 13 residues. From germline, CDR1 is SGHNT and CDR2 YYREEE (reference sequence). With 7 bases clipped from V and 9 bases from J, the junction kept 4 bases outside the gene matches. The CDR3 nucleotides are TGTGCCAGCCTACTAGCGGGAGGGGGTGAGCAGTTCTTC. This gives the protein CASLLAGGGEQFF.

The V gene is TRBV27, the J gene TRBJ2-3; 8 bases line up with TRBD2. CDR3 size: 14 residues. With V trimmed by 4 bases and J by 6 bases, 6 bases remained unmatched. CDR1 is MNHEY and CDR2 is SMNVEV in the germline V gene (reference sequence). The CDR3 region has the DNA TGTGCCAGCAGTTCGTTAGCGGGGAGTGATACGCAGTATTTT. As protein: CASSSLAGSDTQYF.

The V gene is TRBV7-9, the J gene TRBJ1-2, with a possible D match to TRBD1 (6 bases). CDR1 and CDR2 from the germline V gene are SEHNR and FQNEAQ (reference sequence). V was trimmed by 1 base and J by 5 bases, leaving 11 bases between them. The CDR3 contains 14 residues. The CDR3 protein is CASSLVGTGYGYTF. CDR3 nucleotide sequence: TGTGCCAGCAGCTTAGTAGGTACAGGGTATGGCTACACCTTC. Based on the CDR3 plus reference TRBV7-9 and TRBJ1-2, the full variable domain is DTGVSQNPRHKITKRGQNVTFRCDPISEHNRLYWYRQTLGQGPEFLTYFQNEAQLEKSRLLSDRFSAERPKGSFSTLEIQRTEQGDSAMYLCASSLVGTGYGYTFGSGTRLTVV.

The chain is built from TRBV4-1 and TRBJ1-4; D might be TRBD1 (6 bases). Per germline, CDR1 MGHRA and CDR2 YSYEKL. This CDR3 is 15 amino acids long. Trimming took off 4 bases at V and 4 bases at J, with 13 bases between the two ends. CDR3 DNA sequence: TGCGCCAGCAGCCCAGAGGGGGGATTTAATGAAAAACTGTTTTTT. Encoded protein: CASSPEGGFNEKLFF.

This chain uses TRBV7-2 with TRBJ2-1, with D perhaps TRBD2 (6 bases). Germline lookup yields CDR1 SGHTA and CDR2 FQGNSA. Between the trimmed V and J ends, which lost 1 base and 9 bases, there was a span of 10 bases. CDR3 length: 13 amino acids. Written as DNA, the CDR3 is TGTGCCAGCAGCTTAGATCGGCGGGGTGAGCAGTTCTTC. Translated, it gives CASSLDRRGEQFF. The full variable domain, with the rest looked up from reference TRBV7-2 and TRBJ2-1, is GAGVSQSPSNKVTEKGKDVELRCDPISGHTALYWYRQSLGQGLEFLIYFQGNSAPDKSGLPSDRFSAERTGGSVSTLTIQRTQQEDSAVYLCASSLDRRGEQFFGPGTRLTVL.

The V call is TRBV28, the J call TRBJ2-1; 7 nucleotides align to TRBD2. V trimming: 5 bases; J trimming: 8 bases; junction bases outside the gene matches: 9. The germline CDR1 and CDR2 sequences are MDHEN and SYDVKM. CDR3 size: 14 residues. As DNA, the CDR3 is TGTGCCAGCAGTGTCAGGACTAGTGTATATGAGCAGTTCTTC. Its protein is CASSVRTSVYEQFF.

The chain carries TRBV5-1 and TRBJ1-4; 12 bases align to TRBD1. Germline V lookup: CDR1 SGHRS, CDR2 YFSETQ. V dropped 5 bases and J dropped 3; count of bases not matched to a gene: 2. This CDR3 has 15 residues. CDR3 sequence: CASRGTGGPNEKLFF. CDR3 nucleotide sequence: TGCGCCAGCAGAGGGACAGGGGGCCCTAATGAAAAACTGTTTTTT.

This clone is a singleton in its sample. The chain carries TRBV3-1 (or the pseudogene TRBV3-2) and TRBJ2-6, with 8 bases identical to TRBD1. The germline gives CDR1 LGHDT, CDR2 YNNKEL (reference sequence). CDR3 size: 19 residues. V shed 4 bases and J 1 base; nucleotides not matched to a gene: 12. This CDR3 reads CASSLGPGQDSSGANVLTF. CDR3 nucleotide sequence: TGTGCCAGCAGCCTGGGACCGGGACAGGATTCTTCTGGGGCCAACGTCCTGACTTTC.

Here the CDR3 reads CASSRPAGLAGGRPGDEQYV. The CDR3, as DNA: TGCGCCAGCAGCAGACCCGCGGGTCTAGCGGGGGGGCGGCCCGGAGACGAGCAGTACGTC. The chain is built from TRBV5-1 and TRBJ2-7, with 12 bases identical to TRBD2. The V gene end was trimmed by 4 bases and the J gene end by 5 bases; junction bases not matched to a gene: 22. This CDR3 contains 20 residues. Germline loops: CDR1 SGHRS, CDR2 YFSETQ.

The V call is TRBV6-6, the J call TRBJ2-1, with D possibly being TRBD2 (6 bases). The CDR3 is 13 amino acids. Trimming took off 3 bases at V and 8 bases at J, with 11 bases between the two ends. The germline gives CDR1 MNHNY, CDR2 SVGAGI (reference sequence). CDR3: CASSYPSGDEQFF. The CDR3 DNA reads as TGTGCCAGCAGTTATCCGTCGGGGGATGAGCAGTTCTTC.

The chain recombines TRBV30 with TRBJ1-2; D remains ambiguous. Germline CDR1 reads GTSNPN; CDR2 reads SVGIG (reference sequence). The germline V and J ends were trimmed by 6 bases and 4 bases, with 9 bases remaining between them. This CDR3 is built from 11 residues. The CDR3 spells CACRPPYGYTF. CDR3 DNA: TGTGCCTGCCGTCCCCCCTATGGCTACACCTTC.

The V and J genes are TRBV7-2 and TRBJ2-3; D unclear. This CDR3 is 14 amino acids long. CDR1 is SGHTA, CDR2 FQGNSA, per germline. Trimming left V 3 bases short and J 2 bases short, with 9 bases between. This CDR3 reads CASSLRPYTDTQYF. The CDR3 DNA is TGTGCCAGCAGCTTGAGGCCCTACACAGATACGCAGTATTTT.

This chain joins TRBV19 and TRBJ1-2; 7 bases are a match to TRBD1. The V gene end was trimmed by 6 bases and the J gene end by 5 bases; junction bases not matched to a gene: 9. The CDR3 has 14 residues. Germline V gene data show CDR1 as LNHDA and CDR2 as SQIVND (reference sequence). This CDR3 is CASRTRTGVYGYTF. For the CDR3, the DNA is TGTGCCAGTAGAACTCGGACAGGTGTATATGGCTACACCTTC. Combining the CDR3 with reference TRBV19 and TRBJ1-2 gives the whole variable domain DGGITQSPKYLFRKEGQNVTLSCEQNLNHDAMYWYRQDPGQGLRLIYYSQIVNDFQKGDIAEGYSVSREKKESFPLTVTSAQKNPTAFYLCASRTRTGVYGYTFGSGTRLTVV.

The V and J genes are TRBV27 and TRBJ1-6, with 9 positions matching TRBD1. CDR3 length equals 17 residues. Germline-derived CDR1 and CDR2 are MNHEY and SMNVEV (reference sequence). V lost 4 bases, J lost 3 bases, and 7 bases stayed unmatched. The CDR3 coding sequence is TGTGCCAGCAGTTCCCGGGGGACAGGGATCTATAATTCACCCCTCCACTTT. This encodes CASSSRGTGIYNSPLHF.

This clone has just a few counts. J is TRBJ2-2 and V is TRBV2; TRBD1 matches 11 bases. The CDR3 is made up of 18 amino acids. Germline V gene lookup returns CDR1 SNHLY and CDR2 FYNNEI. After removal of 2 bases from V and 6 bases from J, the junction contained 11 bases not matched to a gene. CDR3 sequence: CASSEIRTGGKGPGELFF. The CDR3 coding sequence is TGTGCCAGCAGTGAAATTAGGACAGGGGGCAAGGGACCCGGGGAGCTGTTTTTT.

The V call is TRBV4-2, the J call TRBJ1-6; 7 positions agree with TRBD1. The CDR3 covers 15 residues. With V trimmed by 1 base and J by 5 bases, 2 bases remained unmatched. CDR1 LGHNA and CDR2 YNFKEQ come from the germline V gene. The CDR3 loop is CASSQAQGDNSPLHF. In DNA form, the CDR3 reads TGTGCCAGCAGCCAAGCCCAGGGGGATAATTCACCCCTCCACTTT.

This clone is labeled medium-sized. V usage is TRBV30 and J usage is TRBJ1-2, with D hard to call. V lost 6 bases and J 7 bases, leaving 15 bases between the germline ends. The germline V gene encodes CDR1 GTSNPN and CDR2 SVGIG (reference sequence). This CDR3 is 12 amino acids long. The CDR3 bases are TGTGCCTGCTTTACCGGGGTTCCTGGCTACACCTTC. Translation gives CACFTGVPGYTF.

V gene TRBV5-4 combines with J gene TRBJ2-5; 10 bases line up with TRBD1. V dropped 4 bases and J dropped 0; count of bases not matched to a gene: 9. Germline CDR1 is SGHNT and CDR2 is YYREEE (reference sequence). CDR3 length equals 17 residues. Here the CDR3 reads CASSPKPGTGDQETQYF. DNA for the CDR3: TGTGCCAGCAGCCCGAAACCCGGGACAGGGGACCAAGAGACCCAGTACTTC.

The chain combines TRBV11-2 with TRBJ1-3, with a possible D match to TRBD1 (5 bases). Germline CDR1 is SGHAT and CDR2 is FQNNGV. The germline V and J ends were trimmed by 0 bases and 3 bases, with 12 bases remaining between them. The CDR3 covers 16 residues. The CDR3 loop is CASSLDPTGYGNTIYF. DNA of the CDR3: TGTGCCAGCAGCTTAGATCCAACAGGATATGGAAACACCATATATTTT.

This chain links TRBV16 with TRBJ1-6, with D unclear. The CDR3 is 14 amino acids. V was trimmed by 3 bases and J by 7 bases, leaving 10 bases between them. The germline V gene encodes CDR1 KGHSY and CDR2 FQNENV. The CDR3 sequence: CASSQTTLNSPLHF. The CDR3 nucleotides read TGTGCCAGCAGCCAGACAACTCTAAATTCACCCCTCCACTTT.

This clone was counted only a few times. The chain uses TRBV7-3 and TRBJ2-7; D not certain. The CDR3 runs to 13 residues. CDR1 SGHTA and CDR2 FQGTGA come from the germline V gene. V was cut by 1 base and J by 6 bases, with 10 bases left in between. CDR3 in DNA: TGTGCCAGCAGCTTAATGCCGGGTCTCGAGCAGTACGTC. Protein sequence: CASSLMPGLEQYV.

This clone occurred a few times. This sequence joins TRBV28 and TRBJ1-4; 8 bases are a match to TRBD1. The V and J ends lost 4 bases and 8 bases, in that order; junction bases with no gene match: 6. Germline V gene sequence: CDR1 MDHEN, CDR2 SYDVKM. The CDR3 totals 14 residues. The CDR3 is CASSYGQGWEKLFF. The CDR3 coding sequence is TGTGCCAGCAGTTACGGACAGGGTTGGGAAAAACTGTTTTTT.

The chain uses TRBV2 and TRBJ2-2; TRBD1 matches 10 bases. Germline loops: CDR1 SNHLY, CDR2 FYNNEI. V was pared by 7 bases and J by 5 bases, with 4 bases of the junction left unmatched. The CDR3 totals 14 residues. In nucleotides, the CDR3 is TGTGCCAGCACTGGGACAGGGGCTACCGGGGAGCTGTTTTTT. This translates into CASTGTGATGELFF.

This chain connects TRBV6-4 to TRBJ1-6; D is unresolved. V was pared by 3 bases and J by 8 bases, with 11 bases between. The germline V gene encodes CDR1 MRHNA and CDR2 SNTAGT. This CDR3 region has 14 residues. CDR3: CASSDQVYDSPLHF. As DNA, the CDR3 is TGTGCCAGCAGTGATCAGGTATACGATTCACCCCTCCACTTT.

The chain carries TRBV11-2 and TRBJ1-6, with D uncertain. CDR1 is SGHAT, CDR2 FQNNGV, per germline. Trimming pared 6 bases from V and 7 bases from J, leaving 19 bases between. The CDR3 totals 16 residues. The CDR3 DNA is TGTGCCAGCAGATACACTAGGACGGCAATCAATTCACCCCTCCACTTT. This gives the protein CASRYTRTAINSPLHF.

The chain couples TRBV9 to TRBJ2-2; D is unresolved. The CDR3 length is 14 residues. With 0 bases removed from V and 6 bases from J, the gap between germline ends came to 9 bases. Germline V gives CDR1 SGDLS, CDR2 YYNGEE. The CDR3 here is CASSVELPPGELFF. CDR3 coding DNA: TGTGCCAGCAGCGTAGAACTACCTCCCGGGGAGCTGTTTTTT.

V usage is TRBV7-8 and J usage is TRBJ1-5; D not resolved. CDR3 length equals 13 residues. V lost 1 base and J 5 bases, leaving 6 bases between the germline ends. From germline, CDR1 is SGHVS and CDR2 FQNEAQ. DNA for the CDR3: TGTGCCAGCAGCTTAGGGGCAGATCAGCCCCAGCATTTT. Amino acids: CASSLGADQPQHF.

The rearrangement uses TRBV27 and TRBJ2-3; TRBD2 aligns across 12 bases. CDR3 length equals 15 residues. Looked up from germline, CDR1 is MNHEY and CDR2 is SMNVEV (reference sequence). J was trimmed by 4 bases and V by 6 bases; bases with no gene match: 5. The CDR3 nucleotides are TGTGCCAGCAGCACTAGCGGGAGGTACGCAGATACGCAGTATTTT. It is translated as CASSTSGRYADTQYF.

The chain employs TRBV4-1 and TRBJ2-3, with D possibly matching TRBD2 (7 bases). V lost 0 bases to trimming and J lost 8 bases, with 12 bases between them. This CDR3 region has 14 residues. Germline CDR1 MGHRA, CDR2 YSYEKL. CDR3 bases: TGCGCCAGCAGCCAAGAGGGGGGAGGGGGTACGCAGTATTTT. This encodes CASSQEGGGGTQYF.